This is a list of T cell receptor beta chains from one sample in a study of neoadjuvant nivolumab and ipilimumab in lung cancer. Measured with immunoSEQ multiplex PCR; TCRdb has only the in-frame clones, and not every one. The table has a few thousand clones, roughly 80% seen once. The source was tumor tissue, collected after neoadjuvant nivolumab, alone or with ipilimumab, at or shortly before surgery. The receptors originated from an adult with non-small cell lung cancer. The CDR3 runs from the conserved cysteine through the conserved F or W. The D gene is left open where the match is weak. Some rows have no size entry. The others give once, few or many, or a class for an expanded clone.

cdr3_aa: CASSPPVRTDINIQYF
cdr3_nt: TGTGCCAGCTCACCACCAGTGCGCACGGACATAAACATTCAGTACTTC
j_call: TRBJ2-4
v_call: TRBV18
clone_size: NA
d_call: NA

cdr3_aa: CASSLGFSGGRQETQYF
cdr3_nt: TGCGCCAGCAGCTTGGGGTTTAGCGGGGGCCGACAAGAGACCCAGTACTTC
j_call: TRBJ2-5
v_call: TRBV5-1
clone_size: NA
d_call: TRBD2

cdr3_aa: CASRQGAAGELFF
cdr3_nt: TGTGCCAGCAGACAGGGGGCAGCCGGGGAGCTGTTTTTT
j_call: TRBJ2-2
v_call: TRBV2
clone_size: NA
d_call: TRBD1

cdr3_aa: CASSPMPGMNTEAFF
cdr3_nt: TGTGCCAGCAGTCCAATGCCCGGGATGAACACTGAAGCTTTCTTT
j_call: TRBJ1-1
v_call: TRBV6-7
clone_size: NA
d_call: NA

cdr3_aa: CSARVGNGNTEAFF
cdr3_nt: TGCAGCGCTAGAGTAGGGAATGGGAACACTGAAGCTTTCTTT
j_call: TRBJ1-1
v_call: TRBV29-1
clone_size: NA
d_call: NA

cdr3_aa: CSVRDRGDYNEQFF
cdr3_nt: TGCAGCGTTCGGGACAGGGGAGACTACAATGAGCAGTTCTTC
j_call: TRBJ2-1
v_call: TRBV29-1
clone_size: NA
d_call: TRBD1

cdr3_aa: CASSPLGHHEQFF
cdr3_nt: TGTGCCAGCAGTCCGTTAGGTCACCATGAGCAGTTCTTC
j_call: TRBJ2-1
v_call: TRBV28
clone_size: few
d_call: NA

cdr3_aa: CASSPTSLSPSYNEQFF
cdr3_nt: TGTGCCAGCAGCCCCACTTCCCTTTCCCCTTCCTACAATGAGCAGTTCTTC
j_call: TRBJ2-1
v_call: TRBV7-2
clone_size: NA
d_call: NA

cdr3_aa: CASSLKVGGWYTEAFF
cdr3_nt: TGTGCCAGTAGTCTAAAGGTCGGGGGTTGGTACACTGAAGCTTTCTTT
j_call: TRBJ1-1
v_call: TRBV19
clone_size: NA
d_call: NA

cdr3_aa: CATSRGGYTEAFF
cdr3_nt: TGTGCCACCAGCAGAGGCGGGTACACTGAAGCTTTCTTT
j_call: TRBJ1-1
v_call: TRBV15
clone_size: NA
d_call: NA

cdr3_aa: CASSPPTGANTEAFF
cdr3_nt: TGTGCCAGCTCACCACCAACAGGGGCGAACACTGAAGCTTTCTTT
j_call: TRBJ1-1
v_call: TRBV18
clone_size: once
d_call: TRBD1

cdr3_aa: CASSVDQETQYF
cdr3_nt: TGTGCCAGCAGCGTAGACCAAGAGACCCAGTACTTC
j_call: TRBJ2-5
v_call: TRBV13
clone_size: NA
d_call: NA

cdr3_aa: CASSLGGDTEAFF
cdr3_nt: TGTGCCAGCAGCTTGGGTGGGGACACTGAAGCTTTCTTT
j_call: TRBJ1-1
v_call: TRBV5-4
clone_size: NA
d_call: NA

cdr3_aa: CASKGQSNYGYTF
cdr3_nt: TGCGCCAGCAAAGGACAGAGCAACTATGGCTACACCTTC
j_call: TRBJ1-2
v_call: TRBV4-3
clone_size: few
d_call: NA

cdr3_aa: CASSFGNTIYF
cdr3_nt: TGTGCCAGCAGCTTCGGAAACACCATATATTTT
j_call: TRBJ1-3
v_call: TRBV5-6
clone_size: NA
d_call: NA

cdr3_aa: CASSQDAGGATEAFF
cdr3_nt: TGCGCCAGCAGCCAAGATGCGGGCGGGGCCACTGAAGCTTTCTTT
j_call: TRBJ1-1
v_call: TRBV4-3
clone_size: NA
d_call: NA

cdr3_aa: CASSFTGIDTYTF
cdr3_nt: TGTGCCAGCAGCTTTACAGGGATTGACACCTACACCTTC
j_call: TRBJ1-2
v_call: TRBV7-9
clone_size: NA
d_call: NA

cdr3_aa: CATSPRGERYEQYF
cdr3_nt: TGTGCCACCAGCCCCCGGGGGGAAAGGTACGAGCAGTACTTC
j_call: TRBJ2-7
v_call: TRBV15
clone_size: NA
d_call: TRBD2

cdr3_aa: CASSPMSGTANSPLHF
cdr3_nt: TGTGCCAGCAGCCCCATGTCCGGGACGGCGAATTCACCCCTCCACTTT
j_call: TRBJ1-6
v_call: TRBV7-9
clone_size: NA
d_call: NA

cdr3_aa: CASSPGTSGGWSTDTQYF
cdr3_nt: TGTGCCAGCAGCCCAGGGACTAGCGGGGGGTGGAGCACAGATACGCAGTATTTT
j_call: TRBJ2-3
v_call: TRBV7-2
clone_size: NA
d_call: TRBD2

cdr3_aa: CAIRRTGNNNSPLHF
cdr3_nt: TGTGCCATCAGGAGGACAGGGAATAATAATTCACCCCTCCACTTT
j_call: TRBJ1-6
v_call: TRBV10-3
clone_size: NA
d_call: TRBD1

cdr3_aa: CATSPGPGELFF
cdr3_nt: TGTGCTACTTCACCAGGGCCCGGGGAGCTGTTTTTT
j_call: TRBJ2-2
v_call: TRBV12-5
clone_size: NA
d_call: NA

cdr3_aa: CASSSRQDSTDTQYF
cdr3_nt: TGCGCCAGCAGCTCGAGACAGGATTCCACAGATACGCAGTATTTT
j_call: TRBJ2-3
v_call: TRBV5-1
clone_size: NA
d_call: NA

cdr3_aa: CASSFGQGGTGELFF
cdr3_nt: TGCGCCAGCAGCTTCGGGCAGGGAGGTACCGGGGAGCTGTTTTTT
j_call: TRBJ2-2
v_call: TRBV5-1
clone_size: few
d_call: NA